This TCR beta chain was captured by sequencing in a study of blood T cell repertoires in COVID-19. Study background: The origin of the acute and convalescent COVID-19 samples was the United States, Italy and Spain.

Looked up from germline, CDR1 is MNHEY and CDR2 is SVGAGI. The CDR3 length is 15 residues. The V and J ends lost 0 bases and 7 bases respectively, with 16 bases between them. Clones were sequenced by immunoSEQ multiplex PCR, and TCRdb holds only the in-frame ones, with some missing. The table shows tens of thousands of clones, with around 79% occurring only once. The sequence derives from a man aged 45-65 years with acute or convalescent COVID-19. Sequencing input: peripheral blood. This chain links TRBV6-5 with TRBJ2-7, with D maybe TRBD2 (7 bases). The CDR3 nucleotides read TGTGCCAGCAGTTACTCGTCGGGGGGCAGACAAGAGCAGTACTTC. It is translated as CASSYSSGGRQEQYF.